The clone carrying this TCR beta chain was seen only a few times. A second PCR, run for about 6 to 11 cycles, used a sample-barcoded 5' primer plus a J-beta primer mix. TCRdb re-called the 5' RACE reads with MiXCR, one entry per CDR3 protein. The profile shows approximately 1.5 million distinct CDR3 sequences, almost 35% of them singletons. This sample was taken from a study of blood T cells in healthy people across ages. The CDR3 runs to 16 residues. V was cut by 4 bases and J by 7 bases, with 20 bases left in between. Germline loops: CDR1 SGHVS, CDR2 FQNEAQ. This TCR was recovered from a woman in her 30s in good health. This chain joins TRBV7-8 and TRBJ2-1, with D perhaps matching TRBD2 (6 bases). Specimen: blood. CDR3 sequence reads: CASSSRQGEGRNEQFF. The DNA of the CDR3 is TGTGCCAGCAGCTCGAGACAAGGGGAAGGGAGGAATGAGCAGTTCTTC.